The 2 T cell receptor beta chains given below trace back to one sample, sequenced in a study of CD4 T cells in relation to SARS-CoV-2 and coronaviruses. These receptors' antigens are unknown. Data came from immunoSEQ multiplex PCR; TCRdb stores just in-frame clones and leaves some out. The sample has approximately 19,000 clones, around 78% seen once. Unexposed donor CD4+ T cells date from about 2011-2018, before the COVID-19 pandemic. Isolation of CD4+ T cells took place after around 11 days in culture. Sequenced material: CD4+ T cells from PBMCs, cultured in vitro. The receptors were gathered from a human donor in good health.

This sequence joins TRBV29-1 and TRBJ2-7; unclear D gene. V lost 4 bases, J lost 3 bases, and 7 bases lay in between. CDR1 is SQVTM and CDR2 is ANQGSEA in the germline V gene. The length of the CDR3 is 11 residues. CDR3 residues: CSVATIYEQYF. The CDR3 coding sequence is TGCAGCGTTGCGACCATCTACGAGCAGTACTTC.

The rearrangement links TRBV2 to TRBJ1-4; a possible D gene is TRBD1 (5 bases). Trimming shortened V by 3 bases and J by 13 bases, and 21 bases separated the two germline ends. CDR3 length: 15 residues. In germline, CDR1 is SNHLY, CDR2 FYNNEI. The CDR3 spells CASSDQPPPQGRLFF. The CDR3, as DNA: TGTGCCAGCAGTGACCAACCGCCGCCTCAGGGACGACTGTTTTTT.